The 25 T cell receptor beta chains below come from one sample, sequenced in a study of technical replicates of blood from a handful of donors. Data came from immunoSEQ multiplex PCR; TCRdb stores just in-frame clones and leaves some out. This repertoire shows 12,000 or so clones, 85% to 95% found once; its top ten account for about 9%. The sequencing input was PBMCs. The receptors were sampled from a human donor in good health.

This clone was detected only once. The chain uses TRBV30 and TRBJ2-7; D remains ambiguous. This CDR3 has 15 residues. Trimming shortened V by 3 bases and J by 4 bases, and 19 bases separated the two germline ends. The germline CDR1 and CDR2 sequences are GTSNPN and SVGIG (reference sequence). CDR3 in amino acids: CAWRYPSTRPYEQYF. The CDR3, as DNA: TGTGCCTGGAGGTACCCGAGCACGCGGCCTTACGAGCAGTACTTC.

This sequence joins TRBV4-1 and TRBJ2-7, with 11 positions matching TRBD2. The germline CDR1 and CDR2 sequences are MGHRA and YSYEKL. Trimming removed 4 bases from V and 1 base from J; junction bases left unmatched: 9. CDR3 length: 17 residues. CDR3 bases: TGCGCCAGCAGCCCGGACCAGGGACTAGCGGAATCCTACGAGCAGTACTTC. It encodes CASSPDQGLAESYEQYF.

The V gene is TRBV11-2, the J gene TRBJ2-7; 9 nucleotides match TRBD2. The CDR3 loop spans 15 amino acids. Germline CDR1 reads SGHAT; CDR2 reads FQNNGV. After removal of 5 bases from V and 2 bases from J, the junction contained 7 bases not matched to a gene. The CDR3, as DNA: TGTGCCAGCAGCCTCGTAGCGGGAGCAACCTACGAGCAGTACTTC. Residues: CASSLVAGATYEQYF.

V usage is TRBV4-2 and J usage is TRBJ2-3; D possibly corresponds to TRBD1 (5 bases). V dropped 4 bases and J dropped 5 bases, with 19 bases sitting between them. This CDR3 region has 16 residues. The germline CDR1 and CDR2 sequences are LGHNA and YNFKEQ. In nucleotides, the CDR3 is TGTGCCAGCAGCCCCACAGGAGAACACCGCCTAGATACGCAGTATTTT. Its translation is CASSPTGEHRLDTQYF.

The chain joins TRBV30 to TRBJ2-3; TRBD2 agrees at 9 bases. The CDR3 sequence is 13 residues long. The V gene's germline CDR1 is GTSNPN and CDR2 SVGIG (reference sequence). V was pared by 5 bases and J by 5 bases, with 5 bases of the junction left unmatched. The CDR3 sequence is CAWLREGLDTQYF. The CDR3 nucleotides are TGTGCCTGGCTGCGGGAGGGCTTAGATACGCAGTATTTT.

The chain couples TRBV6-1 to TRBJ2-3; 8 nucleotides agree with TRBD1. J was trimmed by 3 bases and V by 6 bases; bases with no gene match: 8. The CDR3 covers 15 residues. Germline V gives CDR1 MNHNS, CDR2 SASEGT. CDR3 sequence reads: CASRPDRGGTDTQYF. In nucleotides, the CDR3 is TGTGCCAGCAGGCCCGACAGGGGTGGGACAGATACGCAGTATTTT.

V and J are TRBV29-1 and TRBJ2-7; 9 positions match TRBD2. Germline V gene data show CDR1 as SQVTM and CDR2 as ANQGSEA. The CDR3 has 18 residues. With V trimmed by 5 bases and J by 4 bases, 21 bases remained unmatched. The CDR3 reads CSVSGVGLAGFGSYEQYF. The CDR3 nucleotides read TGCAGCGTTTCTGGAGTGGGGCTAGCGGGATTTGGTTCTTACGAGCAGTACTTC.

The chain employs TRBV19 and TRBJ2-7; 7 nucleotides agree with TRBD2. CDR3 size: 14 residues. Germline V gene data show CDR1 as LNHDA and CDR2 as SQIVND (reference sequence). The junction had 7 bases not matched to a gene; V was cut back by 5 bases and J by 3 bases. The CDR3 sequence is CASSSAGVIYEQYF. The DNA of the CDR3 is TGTGCCAGTAGTTCGGCGGGAGTAATCTACGAGCAGTACTTC.

This clone was seen a handful of times. This sequence joins TRBV7-7 and TRBJ2-7; the match to TRBD1 covers 8 bases. The length of the CDR3 is 15 residues. Looked up from germline, CDR1 is SSHAT and CDR2 is FNYEAQ (reference sequence). V was clipped by 2 bases and J by 2 bases; unmatched bases: 5. CDR3 nucleotides: TGTGCCAGCAGCTTAAGTACAGGGGGTACCTACGAGCAGTACTTC. Residues: CASSLSTGGTYEQYF.

V gene TRBV10-3 combines with J gene TRBJ2-5; 9 nucleotides align to TRBD2. Per germline, CDR1 ENHRY and CDR2 SYGVKD. The CDR3 is 14 amino acids. The V segment lost 10 bases and the J segment 5 bases; nucleotides outside the gene matches: 11. The CDR3 DNA is TGTGCCACAAGAATAGCGGGAGTAGGGGAGACCCAGTACTTC. It yields the protein CATRIAGVGETQYF.

This clone came up once. The chain has TRBV18 and TRBJ1-1, with TRBD1 matching over 7 bases. Looked up from germline, CDR1 is KGHSH and CDR2 is LQKENI. Trimming took 8 bases from V and 1 from J; bases not matched to a gene: 4. CDR3 length equals 13 residues. CDR3: CASRQGENTEAFF. CDR3 coding DNA: TGTGCCAGCCGCCAGGGGGAGAACACTGAAGCTTTCTTT.

This chain connects TRBV5-1 to TRBJ2-3, with 12 bases lining up with TRBD2. V lost 4 bases, J lost 6 bases, and 15 bases stayed unmatched. Germline values: CDR1 SGHRS, CDR2 YFSETQ. The CDR3 runs to 18 residues. The DNA of the CDR3 is TGCGCCAGCAGCCTCCTACCAATACTAGCGGGAGGTGGGGATACGCAGTATTTT. It is translated as CASSLLPILAGGGDTQYF.

The chain links TRBV2 to TRBJ2-2; 10 bases align to TRBD2. V shed 2 bases and J 3 bases; nucleotides not matched to a gene: 0. The CDR3 extends over 15 amino acids. The germline V gene has CDR1 SNHLY and CDR2 FYNNEI. The CDR3 spells CASSESGRDTGELFF. The CDR3 nucleotides are TGTGCCAGCAGTGAAAGCGGGAGGGACACCGGGGAGCTGTTTTTT.

In its sample, this clone was seen a few times. This chain joins TRBV29-1 and TRBJ1-2; D is perhaps TRBD1 (6 bases). The V gene lost 3 bases and the J gene lost 8 bases, with 13 bases spanning the gap. The germline V gene encodes CDR1 SQVTM and CDR2 ANQGSEA. The CDR3 contains 12 residues. The CDR3 region is CSVDPSGEGYTF. CDR3 nucleotide sequence: TGCAGCGTTGATCCGTCAGGGGAGGGCTACACCTTC.

The rearrangement joins TRBV6-4 to TRBJ2-3; D not resolved. Germline V gene sequence: CDR1 MRHNA, CDR2 SNTAGT. The CDR3 is made up of 15 amino acids. Trimming removed 0 bases from V and 2 bases from J, with 9 bases in between. CDR3 residues: CASSDSIEPTDTQYF. CDR3 nucleotides: TGTGCCAGCAGTGACTCAATAGAGCCCACAGATACGCAGTATTTT.

This chain connects TRBV4-2 to TRBJ2-3; 8 bases line up with TRBD2. The CDR3 contains 15 residues. Germline loops: CDR1 LGHNA, CDR2 YNFKEQ. Trimming took 0 bases from V and 5 from J; bases not matched to a gene: 4. Written as DNA, the CDR3 is TGTGCCAGCAGCCAAGAGGGCGGGGGGAGAGATACGCAGTATTTT. It is translated as CASSQEGGGRDTQYF.

The chain combines TRBV7-2 with TRBJ2-1, with 8 positions matching TRBD1. The V gene's germline CDR1 is SGHTA and CDR2 FQGNSA. CDR3 length: 15 amino acids. V dropped 5 bases and J dropped 5; count of bases not matched to a gene: 8. The CDR3 DNA follows: TGTGCCAGCAGCCCCCTTTCGACAGGGGACAATGAGCAGTTCTTC. Translating it yields CASSPLSTGDNEQFF. Filled out from reference TRBV7-2 and TRBJ2-1, the complete variable domain reads GAGVSQSPSNKVTEKGKDVELRCDPISGHTALYWYRQSLGQGLEFLIYFQGNSAPDKSGLPSDRFSAERTGGSVSTLTIQRTQQEDSAVYLCASSPLSTGDNEQFFGPGTRLTVL.

The rearrangement joins TRBV5-4 to TRBJ2-1, with unresolved D. The V gene's germline CDR1 is SGHNT and CDR2 YYREEE (reference sequence). Trimming removed 2 bases from V and 5 bases from J, with 2 bases in between. The CDR3 runs to 11 residues. The CDR3 sequence: CASSFNNEQFF. The CDR3, as DNA: TGTGCCAGCAGCTTTAACAATGAGCAGTTCTTC.

The chain employs TRBV7-2 and TRBJ2-1, with 14 bases that match TRBD2. CDR3 length: 17 residues. Germline assignment: CDR1 SGHTA and CDR2 FQGNSA. V shed 5 bases, J shed 9 bases, and the junction held 12 bases outside the gene matches. Here the CDR3 reads CASSPRLAGGTGGEQFF. CDR3 nucleotide sequence: TGTGCCAGCAGCCCCCGACTAGCGGGAGGGACAGGGGGTGAGCAGTTCTTC. Full variable domain (remainder filled in from reference TRBV7-2 and TRBJ2-1): GAGVSQSPSNKVTEKGKDVELRCDPISGHTALYWYRQSLGQGLEFLIYFQGNSAPDKSGLPSDRFSAERTGGSVSTLTIQRTQQEDSAVYLCASSPRLAGGTGGEQFFGPGTRLTVL.

The chain recombines TRBV18 with TRBJ2-7; TRBD2 agrees at 8 bases. The germline gives CDR1 KGHSH, CDR2 LQKENI. The V gene end was trimmed by 3 bases and the J gene end by 5 bases; junction bases not matched to a gene: 9. There are 15 residues in the CDR3. CDR3 nucleotides: TGTGCCAGCTCACCCTGGGACGGGAGGGCCGACGAGCAGTACTTC. Protein: CASSPWDGRADEQYF.

The V gene is TRBV12-5, the J gene TRBJ2-3; a weak D match, TRBD2 (6 bases). CDR1 and CDR2 (germline): LGHNT, FRNRAP. The CDR3 covers 14 residues. V was trimmed by 6 bases and J by 3 bases, leaving 13 bases between them. CDR3 DNA sequence: TGTGCTAGTGGGGAGGGCCTGGGAACAGATACGCAGTATTTT. Protein product: CASGEGLGTDTQYF.

The chain carries TRBV27 and TRBJ1-5; possibly TRBD1 for D (5 bases). V dropped 3 bases and J dropped 1 base, with 22 bases sitting between them. Looked up from germline, CDR1 is MNHEY and CDR2 is SMNVEV (reference sequence). This CDR3 has 19 amino acids. The CDR3 coding sequence is TGTGCCAGCAGTTTTAAGGGGCAGGAGCCTGGAAGGAGCAATCAGCCCCAGCATTTT. Protein sequence: CASSFKGQEPGRSNQPQHF.

J is TRBJ1-5 and V is TRBV6-5; 7 nucleotides match TRBD1. Germline V gives CDR1 MNHEY, CDR2 SVGAGI. The V gene end was trimmed by 6 bases and the J gene end by 5 bases; junction bases not matched to a gene: 4. The CDR3 length is 13 residues. CDR3 in amino acids: CASSPTGDQPQHF. The DNA of the CDR3 is TGTGCCAGCAGCCCTACAGGGGATCAGCCCCAGCATTTT.

This clone was picked up one time. V usage is TRBV18 and J usage is TRBJ2-1, with 11 bases lining up with TRBD2. With V trimmed by 6 bases and J by 4 bases, 2 bases remained unmatched. The V gene's germline CDR1 is KGHSH and CDR2 LQKENI. The CDR3 spans 14 residues. This chain's CDR3 is CASSGTSGYNEQFF. CDR3 DNA: TGTGCCAGCTCTGGGACTAGCGGATACAATGAGCAGTTCTTC.

This clone was found once. CDR3 coding DNA: TGTGCCAGCAGTGGAGGGACAGGGGGCTTCAGCAATCAGCCCCAGCATTTT. Translating it yields CASSGGTGGFSNQPQHF. This chain joins TRBV6-1 and TRBJ1-5; 12 bases match TRBD1. The J segment lost 1 base and the V segment lost 4 bases, leaving 5 bases of the junction unmatched. There are 17 residues in the CDR3. Germline values: CDR1 MNHNS, CDR2 SASEGT.